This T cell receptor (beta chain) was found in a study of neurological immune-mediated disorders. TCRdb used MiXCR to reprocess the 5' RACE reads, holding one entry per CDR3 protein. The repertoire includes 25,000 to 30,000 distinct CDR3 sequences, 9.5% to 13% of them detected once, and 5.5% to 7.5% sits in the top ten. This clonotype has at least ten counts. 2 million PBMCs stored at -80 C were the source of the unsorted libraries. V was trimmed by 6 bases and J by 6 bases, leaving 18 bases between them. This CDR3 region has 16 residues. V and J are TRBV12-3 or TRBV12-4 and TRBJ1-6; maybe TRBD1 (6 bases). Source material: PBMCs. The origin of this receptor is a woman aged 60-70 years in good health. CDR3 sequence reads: CASRLSQTGPNSPLHF. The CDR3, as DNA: TGTGCCAGCAGACTATCCCAGACAGGACCTAATTCACCCCTCCACTTT.